This T cell receptor (beta chain) was observed in a study of T-cell memory formation after mild COVID-19. About the research overall: TCR clusters largely stayed donor specific. Study-wide findings and caveats: The second-wave clones peaking on day 37 were not confirmed as SARS-CoV-2-specific. Chiefly within CM and EM were the contracting CD4+ clones; CD8+ ones were within EMRA. Contracting clones, day 15 to 85, had balanced CD4/CD8, and later expanders favored CD4+.

This clonotype was recorded many times. The antigen is unknown. Trimming took 0 bases from V and 4 from J; bases not matched to a gene: 3. The germline gives CDR1 LGHNA, CDR2 YSLEER. The CDR3 extends over 16 amino acids. Via MiXCR, TCRdb re-called the 5' RACE reads, giving one row per CDR3 protein. Of roughly 110,000 distinct CDR3 sequences in the sample, approximately 15% were seen once. The V gene is TRBV4-3, the J gene TRBJ2-1; TRBD2 aligns across 10 bases. Sequenced sample: PBMCs or a T cell subset sorted from them (not recorded which). The TCR originated in an adult woman who had mild COVID-19 (a few samples of this study predate the infection). Cell type and time point are not known. The CDR3 bases are TGCGCCAGCAGCCAAGACTCAGCGGGAGGGTACAATGAGCAGTTCTTC. This translates into CASSQDSAGGYNEQFF.